A single sample is the source of the 13 T cell receptor beta chains below, sequenced in a study of CD8 T cells in Susac syndrome. The RNA input was roughly 0.45 to 1 ug, and it was reverse transcribed with random hexamers. TCRdb reprocessed the immunoSEQ multiplex PCR reads via MiXCR and lists one record per CDR3 protein. The sample gives more than 130,000 distinct CDR3 sequences, 94% of which show up once; approximately 0.25% is in the top ten. Sequencing was carried out using CD8+ T cells from PBMCs. The receptors stem from a human donor in good health.

The V call is TRBV27, the J call TRBJ2-4, with no clear D. V lost 0 bases and J 3 bases, leaving 15 bases between the germline ends. The CDR3 extends over 17 amino acids. Germline-derived CDR1 and CDR2 are MNHEY and SMNVEV (reference sequence). DNA of the CDR3: TGTGCCAGCAGTTTATCGGGGTCGGTGATCTACAAAAACATTCAGTACTTC. This encodes CASSLSGSVIYKNIQYF.

The CDR3 DNA is TGTGCCTGGGCTACGACAGCGAACACTGAAGCTTTCTTT. The encoded protein is CAWATTANTEAFF. The chain uses TRBV30 and TRBJ1-1; a possible D gene is TRBD1 (5 bases). Germline CDR1 and CDR2: GTSNPN and SVGIG (reference sequence). Trimming took off 5 bases at V and 1 base at J, with 11 bases between the two ends. The CDR3 runs to 13 residues.

V usage is TRBV4-3 and J usage is TRBJ2-7; D gene ambiguous. Trimming took 1 base from V and 6 from J, leaving 19 bases between them. The CDR3 contains 16 residues. The germline gives CDR1 LGHNA, CDR2 YSLEER. The CDR3 DNA reads as TGCGCCAGCAGCCAAGGATTTGCGGCTAGTCAACCCGAGCAGTACTTC. Its translation: CASSQGFAASQPEQYF.

The V gene is TRBV6-5, the J gene TRBJ2-7; perhaps TRBD1 as D (6 bases). The CDR3 runs to 14 residues. The germline CDR1 and CDR2 sequences are MNHEY and SVGAGI. V shed 8 bases and J shed 6 bases, with 20 bases lying between them. Written as DNA, the CDR3 is TGTGCCAGCTCTCCTTTGTCTGGGGGCATCGAGCAGTACTTC. Its translation is CASSPLSGGIEQYF.

The gene calls are TRBV20-1 and TRBJ2-1; TRBD2 matches 13 bases. Losses at the gene ends were 1 base for V and 6 bases for J; bases not matched to a gene: 0. The germline CDR1 and CDR2 sequences are DFQATT and SNEGSKA (reference sequence). This CDR3 has 14 amino acids. The CDR3 sequence is CSARGTSGSNEQFF. Written as DNA, the CDR3 is TGCAGTGCTAGAGGGACTAGCGGGAGCAATGAGCAGTTCTTC.

The chain joins TRBV30 to TRBJ2-1, with a tentative D call TRBD2 (6 bases). Trimming took 2 bases from V and 8 from J, leaving 16 bases between them. CDR1 and CDR2 (germline): GTSNPN, SVGIG (reference sequence). The length of the CDR3 is 14 residues. The CDR3 is CAWSPGLSGDEQFF. Here the CDR3 DNA reads TGTGCCTGGAGTCCGGGACTCTCGGGAGATGAGCAGTTCTTC.

This clonotype was observed a single time. The chain uses TRBV6-2 or TRBV6-3 and TRBJ2-7, with TRBD2 matching 8 bases. CDR1 is MNHEY and CDR2 is SVGEGT in the germline V gene. With V trimmed by 9 bases and J by 2 bases, 3 bases remained unmatched. CDR3 size: 12 residues. CDR3 loop: CASTSGTYEQYF. The CDR3 DNA follows: TGTGCCAGTACTAGCGGCACCTACGAGCAGTACTTC.

This sequence joins TRBV13 and TRBJ2-7; 8 bases line up with TRBD2. The CDR3 spans 14 residues. Germline-derived CDR1 and CDR2 are PRHDT and FYEKMQ (reference sequence). J gave up 5 bases and V 0 bases, and 3 bases lay outside the gene matches. In DNA, the CDR3 is TGTGCCAGCAGCTTAGGGACTAGCGTTGACGAGCAGTACTTC. It codes for CASSLGTSVDEQYF.

This chain uses TRBV27 with TRBJ2-3; D possibly corresponds to TRBD2 (5 bases). The germline V gene encodes CDR1 MNHEY and CDR2 SMNVEV (reference sequence). The V end lost 3 bases, the J end lost 0 bases, and 7 bases lay between the germline ends. This CDR3 is 14 amino acids long. The CDR3 region has the DNA TGTGCCAGCAGTTTTAAGCGGAGCACAGATACGCAGTATTTT. Amino acid sequence: CASSFKRSTDTQYF.

This clonotype was recorded once. The V gene is TRBV7-9, the J gene TRBJ2-5; 7 positions match TRBD1. CDR3 length equals 13 residues. The germline CDR1 and CDR2 sequences are SEHNR and FQNEAQ (reference sequence). J was trimmed by 2 bases and V by 10 bases; bases with no gene match: 7. The CDR3: CATRTGGQETQYF. DNA for the CDR3: TGTGCCACCAGGACAGGAGGACAAGAGACCCAGTACTTC. The full variable domain, rest sourced from reference TRBV7-9 and TRBJ2-5, is DTGVSQNPRHKITKRGQNVTFRCDPISEHNRLYWYRQTLGQGPEFLTYFQNEAQLEKSRLLSDRFSAERPKGSFSTLEIQRTEQGDSAMYLCATRTGGQETQYFGPGTRLLVL.

This rearrangement joins TRBV20-1 to TRBJ2-3; TRBD1 is a possible D gene (6 bases). Germline V gene lookup returns CDR1 DFQATT and CDR2 SNEGSKA (reference sequence). The V end lost 3 bases, the J end lost 0 bases, and 13 bases lay between the germline ends. This CDR3 region has 15 residues. The CDR3 loop reads CSASSVDSSTDTQYF. CDR3 coding DNA: TGCAGTGCTAGTTCTGTGGACAGTAGCACAGATACGCAGTATTTT.

V is TRBV7-9 and J is TRBJ2-1; no definite D call. From germline, CDR1 is SEHNR and CDR2 FQNEAQ (reference sequence). Trimming pared 6 bases from V and 5 bases from J, leaving 8 bases between. CDR3 size: 12 residues. CDR3 bases: TGTGCCAGCAGGAAGGAGAACAATGAGCAGTTCTTC. It yields the protein CASRKENNEQFF. Together with reference TRBV7-9 and TRBJ2-1, the CDR3 gives the full variable domain: DTGVSQNPRHKITKRGQNVTFRCDPISEHNRLYWYRQTLGQGPEFLTYFQNEAQLEKSRLLSDRFSAERPKGSFSTLEIQRTEQGDSAMYLCASRKENNEQFFGPGTRLTVL.

The V gene is TRBV7-9, the J gene TRBJ2-3; no definite D call. This CDR3 spans 12 amino acids. The germline V and J ends were trimmed by 5 bases and 6 bases, with 9 bases remaining between them. Looked up from germline, CDR1 is SEHNR and CDR2 is FQNEAQ (reference sequence). In nucleotides, the CDR3 is TGTGCCAGCAGCAGCCCAGTGGATACGCAGTATTTT. Amino acids: CASSSPVDTQYF.